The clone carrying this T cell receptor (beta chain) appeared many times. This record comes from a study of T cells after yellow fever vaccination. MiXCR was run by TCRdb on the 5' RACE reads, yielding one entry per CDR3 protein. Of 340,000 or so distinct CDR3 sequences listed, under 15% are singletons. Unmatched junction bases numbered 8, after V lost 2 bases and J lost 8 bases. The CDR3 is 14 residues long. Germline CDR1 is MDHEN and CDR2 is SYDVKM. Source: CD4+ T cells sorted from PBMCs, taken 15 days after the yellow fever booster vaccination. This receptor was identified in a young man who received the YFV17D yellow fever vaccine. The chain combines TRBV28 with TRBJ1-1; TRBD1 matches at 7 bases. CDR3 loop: CASSLGGDSEEAFF. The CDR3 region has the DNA TGTGCCAGCAGTTTAGGCGGGGACAGCGAGGAAGCTTTCTTT.